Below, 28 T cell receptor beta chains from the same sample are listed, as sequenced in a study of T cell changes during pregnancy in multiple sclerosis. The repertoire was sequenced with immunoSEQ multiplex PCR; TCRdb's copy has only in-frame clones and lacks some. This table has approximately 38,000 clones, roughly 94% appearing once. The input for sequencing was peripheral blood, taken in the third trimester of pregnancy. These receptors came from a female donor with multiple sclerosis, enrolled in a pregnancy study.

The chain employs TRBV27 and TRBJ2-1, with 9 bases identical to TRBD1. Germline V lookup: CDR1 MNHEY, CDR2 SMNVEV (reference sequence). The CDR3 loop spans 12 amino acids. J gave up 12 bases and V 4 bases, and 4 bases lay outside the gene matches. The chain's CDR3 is CASSSTGGLQFF. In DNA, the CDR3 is TGTGCCAGCAGTTCGACAGGGGGATTGCAGTTCTTC.

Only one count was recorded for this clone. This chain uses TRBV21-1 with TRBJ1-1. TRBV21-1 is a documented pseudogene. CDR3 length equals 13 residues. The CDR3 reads CASSINDGEGAFF. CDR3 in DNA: TGTGCCAGCAGCATAAACGACGGGGAAGGGGCTTTCTTT.

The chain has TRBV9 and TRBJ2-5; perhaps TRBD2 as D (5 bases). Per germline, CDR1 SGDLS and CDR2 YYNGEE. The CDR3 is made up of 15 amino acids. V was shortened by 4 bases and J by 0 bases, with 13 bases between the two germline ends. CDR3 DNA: TGTGCCAGCAGCTCTGGACTCCTAGACCAAGAGACCCAGTACTTC. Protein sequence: CASSSGLLDQETQYF.

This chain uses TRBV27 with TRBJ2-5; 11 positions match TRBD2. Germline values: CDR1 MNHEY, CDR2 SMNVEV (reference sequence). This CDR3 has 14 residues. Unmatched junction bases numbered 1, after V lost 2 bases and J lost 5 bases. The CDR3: CASSLRLAGETQYF. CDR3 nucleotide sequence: TGTGCCAGCAGTTTAAGACTAGCGGGGGAGACCCAGTACTTC.

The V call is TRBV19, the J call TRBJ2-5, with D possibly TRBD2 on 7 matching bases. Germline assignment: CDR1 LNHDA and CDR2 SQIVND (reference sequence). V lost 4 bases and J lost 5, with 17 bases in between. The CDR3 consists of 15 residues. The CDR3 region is CASSRGEGVYETQYF. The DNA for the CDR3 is TGTGCCAGTAGTAGGGGGGAGGGGGTTTATGAGACCCAGTACTTC.

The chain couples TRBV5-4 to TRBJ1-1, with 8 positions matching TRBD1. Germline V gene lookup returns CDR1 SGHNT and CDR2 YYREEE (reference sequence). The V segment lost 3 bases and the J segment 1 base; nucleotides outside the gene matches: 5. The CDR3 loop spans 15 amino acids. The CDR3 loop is CASSSQGAGNTEAFF. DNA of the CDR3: TGTGCCAGCAGCTCTCAGGGGGCTGGGAACACTGAAGCTTTCTTT. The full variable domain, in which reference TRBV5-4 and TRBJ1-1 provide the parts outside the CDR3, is ETGVTQSPTHLIKTRGQQVTLRCSSQSGHNTVSWYQQALGQGPQFIFQYYREEENGRGNFPPRFSGLQFPNYSSELNVNALELDDSALYLCASSSQGAGNTEAFFGQGTRLTVV.

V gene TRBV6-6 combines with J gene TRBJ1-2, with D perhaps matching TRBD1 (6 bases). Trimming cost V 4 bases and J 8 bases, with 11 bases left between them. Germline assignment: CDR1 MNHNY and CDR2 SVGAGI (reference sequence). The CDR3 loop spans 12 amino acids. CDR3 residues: CASSLYREGYTF. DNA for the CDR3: TGTGCCAGCAGTTTATACAGGGAGGGCTACACCTTC.

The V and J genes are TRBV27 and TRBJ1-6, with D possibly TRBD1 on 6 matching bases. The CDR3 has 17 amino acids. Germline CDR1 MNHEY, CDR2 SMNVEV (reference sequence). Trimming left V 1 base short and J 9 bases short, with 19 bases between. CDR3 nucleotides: TGTGCCAGCAGTTTATATCGGGGGGGGGCCGGACTTTCACCCCTCCACTTT. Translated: CASSLYRGGAGLSPLHF.

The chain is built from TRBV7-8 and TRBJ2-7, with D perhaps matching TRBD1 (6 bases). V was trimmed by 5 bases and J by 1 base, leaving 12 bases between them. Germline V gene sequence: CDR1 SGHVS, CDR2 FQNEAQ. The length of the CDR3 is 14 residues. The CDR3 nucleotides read TGTGCCAGCAGCCGGACAGTGCAATCCTACGAGCAGTACTTC. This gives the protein CASSRTVQSYEQYF.

The CDR3 protein is CASSEEGDRGGGYTF. The CDR3, as DNA: TGTGCCAGCAGTGAAGAGGGGGACAGGGGAGGCGGCTACACCTTC. The chain links TRBV6-4 to TRBJ1-2; 10 nucleotides agree with TRBD1. J was trimmed by 8 bases and V by 3 bases; bases with no gene match: 9. Per the germline V gene, CDR1 is MRHNA and CDR2 is SNTAGT. The CDR3 has 15 residues.

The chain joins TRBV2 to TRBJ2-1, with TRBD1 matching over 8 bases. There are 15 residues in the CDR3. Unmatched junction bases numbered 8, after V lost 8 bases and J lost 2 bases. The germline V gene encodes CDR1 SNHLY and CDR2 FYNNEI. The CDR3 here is CASGSGTGTYNEQFF. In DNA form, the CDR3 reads TGTGCCAGCGGATCCGGGACAGGAACCTACAATGAGCAGTTCTTC.

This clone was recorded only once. The CDR3 nucleotides are TGTGCCAGCAGTACAGCAATCAATGAAAAACTGTTTTTT. This sequence encodes CASSTAINEKLFF. The chain is built from TRBV6-1 and TRBJ1-4; the D is unclear. V lost 5 bases and J 5 bases, leaving 9 bases between the germline ends. This CDR3 spans 13 amino acids. The germline CDR1 and CDR2 sequences are MNHNS and SASEGT.

The CDR3 sequence is CASSLKARAEAFF. As DNA, the CDR3 is TGTGCCAGCAGCTTAAAGGCGAGGGCTGAAGCTTTCTTT. The V call is TRBV5-8, the J call TRBJ1-1; D gene ambiguous. V gave up 2 bases and J gave up 6 bases, with 11 bases separating them. This CDR3 is built from 13 residues. Per germline, CDR1 SGHTS and CDR2 YDEGEE.

The CDR3 nucleotides are TGTGCCAGCAGCCACAGGGCTTATTACACTGAAGCTTTCTTT. Translation gives CASSHRAYYTEAFF. This chain joins TRBV7-2 and TRBJ1-1; D possibly corresponds to TRBD1 (6 bases). The CDR3 length is 14 residues. Per the germline V gene, CDR1 is SGHTA and CDR2 is FQGNSA. V shed 5 bases and J shed 3 bases, with 13 bases lying between them.

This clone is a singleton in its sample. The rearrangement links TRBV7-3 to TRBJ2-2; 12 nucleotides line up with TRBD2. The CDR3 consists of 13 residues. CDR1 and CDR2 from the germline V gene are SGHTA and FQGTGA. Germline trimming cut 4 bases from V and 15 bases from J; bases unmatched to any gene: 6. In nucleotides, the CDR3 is TGTGCCAGCAGCTCACTAGCGGGGGGCGCTGTGTTTTTT. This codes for CASSSLAGGAVFF.

CDR3 in DNA: TGTGCCACCAGCAGAGGGGATGCGGGCAGAAATTCACCCCTCCACTTT. Its translation is CATSRGDAGRNSPLHF. The chain is built from TRBV15 and TRBJ1-6; D uncertain. This CDR3 has 16 residues. Deletions cut 1 base from V and 7 bases from J, with 14 bases between. Germline V gene lookup returns CDR1 LNHNV and CDR2 YYDKDF (reference sequence). The full variable domain, in which reference TRBV15 and TRBJ1-6 provide the parts outside the CDR3, is DAMVIQNPRYQVTQFGKPVTLSCSQTLNHNVMYWYQQKSSQAPKLLFHYYDKDFNNEADTPDNFQSRRPNTSFCFLDIRSPGLGDTAMYLCATSRGDAGRNSPLHFGNGTRLTVT.

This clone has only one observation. CDR3 bases: TGCGCCAGCAGCCAAGAGGGGACAGGGACGGGAGAGACCCAGTACTTC. This codes for CASSQEGTGTGETQYF. The genes are TRBV4-1 and TRBJ2-5; TRBD1 aligns across 9 bases. Looked up from germline, CDR1 is MGHRA and CDR2 is YSYEKL. V dropped 0 bases and J dropped 4; count of bases not matched to a gene: 6. This CDR3 comprises 16 residues.

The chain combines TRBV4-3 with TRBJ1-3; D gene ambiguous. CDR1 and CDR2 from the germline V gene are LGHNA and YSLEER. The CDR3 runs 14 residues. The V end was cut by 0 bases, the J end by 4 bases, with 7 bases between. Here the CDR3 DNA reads TGCGCCAGCAGCCAAGATCGAACAGGAAACACCATATATTTT. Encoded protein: CASSQDRTGNTIYF.

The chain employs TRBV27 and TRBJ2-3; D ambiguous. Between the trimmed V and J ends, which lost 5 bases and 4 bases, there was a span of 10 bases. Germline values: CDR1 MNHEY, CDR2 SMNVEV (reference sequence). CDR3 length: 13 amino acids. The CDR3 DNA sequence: TGTGCCAGCAGTCCCTCTATATCAGATACGCAGTATTTT. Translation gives CASSPSISDTQYF.

The CDR3 coding sequence is TGTGCCAGCAGCTTGGAGGAAAGAGTGGGTTCACCCCTCCACTTT. Protein: CASSLEERVGSPLHF. The chain uses TRBV7-9 and TRBJ1-6; no firm D call. The CDR3 consists of 15 residues. Trimming cost V 3 bases and J 9 bases, with 15 bases left between them. Germline CDR1 SEHNR, CDR2 FQNEAQ (reference sequence).

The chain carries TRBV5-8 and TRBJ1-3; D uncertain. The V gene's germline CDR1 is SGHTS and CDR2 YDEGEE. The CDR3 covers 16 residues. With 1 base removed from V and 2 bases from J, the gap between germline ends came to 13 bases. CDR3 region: CASSLSKTSAGNTIYF. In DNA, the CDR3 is TGTGCCAGCAGCTTGTCCAAAACTTCTGCTGGAAACACCATATATTTT. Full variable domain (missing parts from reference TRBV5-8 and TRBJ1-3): EAGVTQSPTHLIKTRGQQATLRCSPISGHTSVYWYQQALGLGLQFLLWYDEGEERNRGNFPPRFSGRQFPNYSSELNVNALELEDSALYLCASSLSKTSAGNTIYFGEGSWLTVV.

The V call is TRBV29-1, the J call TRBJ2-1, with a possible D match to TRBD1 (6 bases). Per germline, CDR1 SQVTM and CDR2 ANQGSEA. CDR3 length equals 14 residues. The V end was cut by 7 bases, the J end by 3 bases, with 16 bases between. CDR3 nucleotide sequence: TGCAGCGACCGACAGGATGGATACTACAATGAGCAGTTCTTC. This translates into CSDRQDGYYNEQFF.

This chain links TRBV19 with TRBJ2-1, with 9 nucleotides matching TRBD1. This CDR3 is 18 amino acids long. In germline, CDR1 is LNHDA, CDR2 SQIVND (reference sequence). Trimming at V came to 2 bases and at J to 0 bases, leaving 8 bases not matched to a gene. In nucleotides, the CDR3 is TGTGCCAGTAGTATAAAGGGACAGGGACTCAGCTCCTACAATGAGCAGTTCTTC. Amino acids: CASSIKGQGLSSYNEQFF.

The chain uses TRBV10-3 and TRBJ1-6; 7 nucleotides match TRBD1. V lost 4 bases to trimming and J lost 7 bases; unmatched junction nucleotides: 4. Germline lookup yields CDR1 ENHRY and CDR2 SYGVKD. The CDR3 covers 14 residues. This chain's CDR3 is CAISATGVNSPLHF. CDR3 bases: TGTGCCATCAGTGCAACAGGGGTGAATTCACCCCTCCACTTT.

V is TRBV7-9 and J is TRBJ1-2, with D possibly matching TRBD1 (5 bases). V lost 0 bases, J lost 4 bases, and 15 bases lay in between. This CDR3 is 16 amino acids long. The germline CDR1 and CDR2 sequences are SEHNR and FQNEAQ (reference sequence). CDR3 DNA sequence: TGTGCCAGCAGCTTAGCGCACGGGGGATCAGGCTATGGCTACACCTTC. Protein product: CASSLAHGGSGYGYTF.

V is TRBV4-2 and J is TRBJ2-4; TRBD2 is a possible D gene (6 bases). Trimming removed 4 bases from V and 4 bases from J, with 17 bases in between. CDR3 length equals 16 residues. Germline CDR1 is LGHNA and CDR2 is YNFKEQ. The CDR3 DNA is TGTGCCAGCAGCCCTGCCCTTGGGACTTCGAAAAACATTCAGTACTTC. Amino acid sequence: CASSPALGTSKNIQYF.

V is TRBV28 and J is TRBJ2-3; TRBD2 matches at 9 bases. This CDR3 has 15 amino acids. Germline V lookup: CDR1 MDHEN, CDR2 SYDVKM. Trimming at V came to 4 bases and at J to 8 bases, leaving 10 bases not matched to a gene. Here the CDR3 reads CASSSASGKGGTQYF. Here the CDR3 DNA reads TGTGCCAGCAGTTCCGCTAGCGGGAAGGGGGGTACGCAGTATTTT.

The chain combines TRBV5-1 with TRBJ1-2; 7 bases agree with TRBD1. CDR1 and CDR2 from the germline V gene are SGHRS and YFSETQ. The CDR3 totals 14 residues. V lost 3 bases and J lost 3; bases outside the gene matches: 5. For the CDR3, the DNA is TGCGCCAGCAGCTCGCAGGGGGGCGACTATGGCTACACCTTC. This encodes CASSSQGGDYGYTF.